This note documents a single T cell receptor beta chain sequence. Its antigen remains undetermined. No base qualities exist here, and no much larger clone lies one base off it. The data belong to a study of blood T cell repertoires in COVID-19 (dated by TCRdb to the early 2020s). Notes on the research overall: Samples covering the acute and convalescent phases of COVID-19 were provided by collaborators in the United States, Italy and Spain. The material from the prospective study consisted of cDNA or gDNA derived from T cells, B-cell-depleted T cells, or PBMCs. The dataset comprised deeply sampled blood TCRbeta repertoires from subjects exposed to, actively infected with, or recovered from COVID-19. The repertoires were made available in a free public database intended to serve as a resource for research on the immune response to SARS-CoV-2. The samples were drawn from two sources: the first 160 participants of the ongoing ImmuneRACE study, and 950 to 1,500 subjects contributed by 6 global collaborators. A de-identified subject ID, COVID-19 status, age in years and sex were almost always included in the sample metadata. HLA class I and class II types, where available, came from metadata supplied by the sample provider rather than from assay-based typing. General conclusions and limits of the study: Clinical and demographic metadata were provided uncurated, with the amount varying by source and participant.

V lost 5 bases and J lost 6 bases, and the count of bases not matched to a germline gene is 12. Reading from cysteine to phenylalanine, the CDR3 counts 15 amino acids. Only the CDR3 part of the read is kept: 45 bases, read in frame from the first base. CDR1 and CDR2 are read off the germline V gene as SGHTS and YDEGEE. TCRbeta CDR3 regions were amplified from genomic DNA using the immunoSEQ Assay, a bias-controlled multiplex PCR. The authors' analysis ran thus. Nucleated cell counts per sample were estimated from amplification of reference gene primers within the assay. To quantify the absolute abundance of each unique TCRbeta CDR3 rearrangement, sequence reads were collapsed and filtered. Productive Simpson clonality was computed per sample as the square root of Simpson's diversity index over productive rearrangements. TCRdb took over this immuneACCESS table, retaining in-frame rearrangements with V and J assigned. Such tables are incomplete; in checked studies, under half of the missing clones stem from an unresolved V gene, and the remainder is unexplained. V and J calls and clone size follow that table, whereas D and trimming were derived from the DNA. This sample is represented by 170,000 or so clones; around 80% of them were singletons. The ten largest make up under 3.5% of the sample.

Whole blood was collected in K2EDTA tubes by collaborating institutions according to the institutions' own protocols. Collaborator samples were shipped for TCRbeta analysis as frozen whole blood, isolated PBMCs, or DNA extracted from either sample type. Source material: peripheral blood. This receptor chain uses TRBV5-8 and TRBJ2-5; TRBD1 aligns with 8 central bases. This receptor was obtained from a woman aged 55-70 years with acute or convalescent COVID-19. The nucleotide sequence reads as follows: TGTGCCAGCAGTCAAATCAGGGGGCGCGGGAAGACCCAGTACTTC. This is translated as CASSQIRGRGKTQYF.